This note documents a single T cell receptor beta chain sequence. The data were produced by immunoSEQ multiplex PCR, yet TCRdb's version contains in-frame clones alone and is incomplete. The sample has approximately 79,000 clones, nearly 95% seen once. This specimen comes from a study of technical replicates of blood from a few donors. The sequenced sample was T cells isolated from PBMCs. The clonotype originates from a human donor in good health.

The CDR3 DNA reads as TGTGCCAGCAGCGTACTAGCGACGAACACCGGGGAGCTGTTTTTT. Its protein is CASSVLATNTGELFF. The V and J genes are TRBV9 and TRBJ2-2, with D possibly TRBD2 on 6 matching bases. Between the trimmed V and J ends, which lost 1 base and 0 bases, there was a span of 7 bases. This CDR3 region has 15 residues. CDR1 is SGDLS and CDR2 is YYNGEE in the germline V gene.